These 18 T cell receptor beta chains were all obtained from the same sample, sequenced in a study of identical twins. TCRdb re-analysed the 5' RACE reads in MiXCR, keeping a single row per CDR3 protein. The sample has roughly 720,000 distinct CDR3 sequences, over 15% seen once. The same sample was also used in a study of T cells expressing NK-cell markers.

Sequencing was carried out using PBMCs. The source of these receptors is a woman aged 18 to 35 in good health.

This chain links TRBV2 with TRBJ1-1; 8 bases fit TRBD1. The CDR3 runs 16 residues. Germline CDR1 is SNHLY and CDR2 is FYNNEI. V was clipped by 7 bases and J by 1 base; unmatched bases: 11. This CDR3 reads CASTDGQGGENTEAFF. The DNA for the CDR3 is TGTGCCAGCACCGACGGACAGGGAGGCGAGAACACTGAAGCTTTCTTT.

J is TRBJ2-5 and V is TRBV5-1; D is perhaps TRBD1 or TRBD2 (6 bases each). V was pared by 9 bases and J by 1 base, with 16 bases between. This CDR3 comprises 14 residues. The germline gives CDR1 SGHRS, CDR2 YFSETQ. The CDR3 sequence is CATAGGSSQETQYF. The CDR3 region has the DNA TGCGCCACCGCCGGGGGCAGTTCCCAAGAGACCCAGTACTTC.

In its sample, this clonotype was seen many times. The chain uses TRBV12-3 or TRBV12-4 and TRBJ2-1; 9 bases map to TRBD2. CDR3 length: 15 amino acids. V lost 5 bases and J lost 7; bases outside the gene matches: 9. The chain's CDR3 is CASSRPSSGKNEQFF. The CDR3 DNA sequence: TGTGCCAGCAGTCGCCCCTCTAGCGGGAAAAATGAGCAGTTCTTC.

CDR3 sequence reads: CATSQTGDTQYF. In nucleotides, the CDR3 is TGTGCCACCAGCCAGACGGGAGATACGCAGTATTTT. The chain links TRBV24-1 to TRBJ2-3, with no clear D. V shed 7 bases and J shed 5 bases, with 9 bases lying between them. There are 12 residues in the CDR3. The germline gives CDR1 KGHDR, CDR2 SFDVKD.

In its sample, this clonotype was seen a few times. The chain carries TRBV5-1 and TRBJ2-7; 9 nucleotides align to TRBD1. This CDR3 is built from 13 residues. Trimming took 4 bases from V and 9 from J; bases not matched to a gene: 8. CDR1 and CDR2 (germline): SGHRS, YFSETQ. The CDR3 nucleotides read TGCGCCAGCAGCAGCTTGGGACAGGGAGGGCAGTACTTC. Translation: CASSSLGQGGQYF.

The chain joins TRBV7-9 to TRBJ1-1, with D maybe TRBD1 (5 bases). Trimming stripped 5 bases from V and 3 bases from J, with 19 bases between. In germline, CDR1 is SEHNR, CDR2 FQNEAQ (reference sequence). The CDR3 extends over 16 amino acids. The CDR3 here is CASSPQTGGTDTEAFF. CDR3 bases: TGTGCCAGCAGCCCCCAGACTGGGGGGACGGACACTGAAGCTTTCTTT.

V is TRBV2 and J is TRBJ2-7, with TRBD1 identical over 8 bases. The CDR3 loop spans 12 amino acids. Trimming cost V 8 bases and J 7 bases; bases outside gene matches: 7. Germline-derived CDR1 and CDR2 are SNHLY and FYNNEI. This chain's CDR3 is CASQGARKEQYF. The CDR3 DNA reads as TGTGCCAGCCAGGGGGCGAGGAAGGAGCAGTACTTC.

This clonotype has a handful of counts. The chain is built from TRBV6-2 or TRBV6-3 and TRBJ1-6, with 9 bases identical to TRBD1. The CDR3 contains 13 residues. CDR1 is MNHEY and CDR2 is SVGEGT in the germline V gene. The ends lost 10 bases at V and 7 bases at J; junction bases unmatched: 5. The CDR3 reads CATTQGANSPLHF. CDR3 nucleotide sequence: TGTGCCACTACACAGGGGGCGAATTCACCCCTCCACTTT.

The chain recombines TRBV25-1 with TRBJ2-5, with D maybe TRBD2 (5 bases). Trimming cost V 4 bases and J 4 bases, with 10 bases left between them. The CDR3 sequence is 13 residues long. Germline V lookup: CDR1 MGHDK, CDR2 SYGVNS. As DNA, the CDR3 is TGTGCCAGCAGTGTGATTCGGGGAGAGACCCAGTACTTC. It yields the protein CASSVIRGETQYF.

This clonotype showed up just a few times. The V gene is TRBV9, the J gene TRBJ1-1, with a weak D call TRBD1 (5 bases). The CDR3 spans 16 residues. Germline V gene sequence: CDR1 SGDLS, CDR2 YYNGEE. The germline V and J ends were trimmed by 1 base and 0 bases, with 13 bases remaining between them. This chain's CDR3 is CASSVSGGAMNTEAFF. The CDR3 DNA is TGTGCCAGCAGCGTAAGTGGCGGGGCCATGAACACTGAAGCTTTCTTT.

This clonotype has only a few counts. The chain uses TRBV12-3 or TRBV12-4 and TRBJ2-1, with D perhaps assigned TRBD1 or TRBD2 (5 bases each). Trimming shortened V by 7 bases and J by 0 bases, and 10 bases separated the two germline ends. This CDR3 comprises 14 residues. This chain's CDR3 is CASIEGSSYNEQFF. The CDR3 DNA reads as TGTGCCAGCATTGAGGGGTCCTCCTACAATGAGCAGTTCTTC.

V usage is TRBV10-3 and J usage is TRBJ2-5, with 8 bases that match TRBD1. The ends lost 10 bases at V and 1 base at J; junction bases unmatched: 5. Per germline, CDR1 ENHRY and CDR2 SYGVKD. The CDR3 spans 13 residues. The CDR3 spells CATSDRVQETQYF. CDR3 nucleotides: TGTGCCACTTCGGACAGGGTCCAAGAGACCCAGTACTTC.

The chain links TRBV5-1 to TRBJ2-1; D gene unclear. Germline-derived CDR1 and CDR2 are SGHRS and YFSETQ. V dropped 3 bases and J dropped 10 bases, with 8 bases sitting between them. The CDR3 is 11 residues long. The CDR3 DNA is TGCGCCAGCAGCTCCGATACCGAGCAGTTCTTC. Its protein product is CASSSDTEQFF. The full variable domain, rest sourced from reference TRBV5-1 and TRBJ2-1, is KAGVTQTPRYLIKTRGQQVTLSCSPISGHRSVSWYQQTPGQGLQFLFEYFSETQRNKGNFPGRFSGRQFSNSRSEMNVSTLELGDSALYLCASSSDTEQFFGPGTRLTVL.

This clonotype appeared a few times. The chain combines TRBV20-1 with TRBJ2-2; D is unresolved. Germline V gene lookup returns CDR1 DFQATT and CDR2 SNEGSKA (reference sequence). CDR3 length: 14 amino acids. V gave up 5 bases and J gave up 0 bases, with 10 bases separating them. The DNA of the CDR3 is TGCAGTGCTCCAGACCCGTCGAACACCGGGGAGCTGTTTTTT. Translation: CSAPDPSNTGELFF.

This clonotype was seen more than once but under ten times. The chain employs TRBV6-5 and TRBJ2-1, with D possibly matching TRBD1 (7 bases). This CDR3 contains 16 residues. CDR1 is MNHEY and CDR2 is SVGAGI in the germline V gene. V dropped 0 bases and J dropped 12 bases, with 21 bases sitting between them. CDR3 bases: TGTGCCAGCAGTTACTCTGTCGCAGGGGGGCCTTTTGGGCAGTTCTTC. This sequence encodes CASSYSVAGGPFGQFF.

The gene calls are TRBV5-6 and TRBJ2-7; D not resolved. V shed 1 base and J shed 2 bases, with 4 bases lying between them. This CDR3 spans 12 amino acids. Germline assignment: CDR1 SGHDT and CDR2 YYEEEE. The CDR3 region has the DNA TGTGCCAGCAGCTTGAATGCCTACGAGCAGTACTTC. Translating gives CASSLNAYEQYF.

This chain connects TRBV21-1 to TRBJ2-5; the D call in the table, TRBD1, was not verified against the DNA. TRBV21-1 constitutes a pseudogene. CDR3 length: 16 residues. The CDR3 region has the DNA TGTGCCAGCAGCAAAGAATGGGAAAGGGCGAAGGAGACCCAGTACTTC. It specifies CASSKEWERAKETQYF.

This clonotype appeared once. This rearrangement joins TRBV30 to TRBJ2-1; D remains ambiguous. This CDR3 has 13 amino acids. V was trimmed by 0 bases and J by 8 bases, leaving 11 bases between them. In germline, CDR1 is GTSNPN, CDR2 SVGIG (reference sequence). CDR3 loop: CAWSVRERHEQFF. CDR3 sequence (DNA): TGTGCCTGGAGTGTACGTGAAAGGCATGAGCAGTTCTTC. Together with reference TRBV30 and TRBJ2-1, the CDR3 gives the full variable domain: SQTIHQWPATLVQPVGSPLSLECTVEGTSNPNLYWYRQAAGRGLQLLFYSVGIGQISSEVPQNLSASRPQDRQFILSSKKLLLSDSGFYLCAWSVRERHEQFFGPGTRLTVL.